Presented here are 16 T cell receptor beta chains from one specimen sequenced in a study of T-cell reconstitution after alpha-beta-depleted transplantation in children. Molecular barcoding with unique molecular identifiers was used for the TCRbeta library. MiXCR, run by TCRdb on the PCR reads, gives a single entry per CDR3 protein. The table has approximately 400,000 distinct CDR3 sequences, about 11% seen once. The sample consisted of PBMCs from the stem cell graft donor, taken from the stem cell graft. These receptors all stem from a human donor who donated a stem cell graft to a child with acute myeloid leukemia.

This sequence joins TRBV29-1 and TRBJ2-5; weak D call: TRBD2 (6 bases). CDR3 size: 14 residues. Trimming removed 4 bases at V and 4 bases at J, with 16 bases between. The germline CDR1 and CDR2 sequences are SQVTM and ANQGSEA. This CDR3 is CSVVRARRAETQYF. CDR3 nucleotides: TGCAGCGTTGTGAGGGCCCGGAGGGCAGAGACCCAGTACTTC.

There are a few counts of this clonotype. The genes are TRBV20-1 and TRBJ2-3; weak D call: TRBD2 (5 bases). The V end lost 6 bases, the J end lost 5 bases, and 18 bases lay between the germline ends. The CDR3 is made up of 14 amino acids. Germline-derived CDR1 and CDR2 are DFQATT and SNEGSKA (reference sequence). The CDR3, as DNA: TGCAGTGCCACCACCAGAGGGTCACGAGATACGCAGTATTTT. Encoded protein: CSATTRGSRDTQYF.

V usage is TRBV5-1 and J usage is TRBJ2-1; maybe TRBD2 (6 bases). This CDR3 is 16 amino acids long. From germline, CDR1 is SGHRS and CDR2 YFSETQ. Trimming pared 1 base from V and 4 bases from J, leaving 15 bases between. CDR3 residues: CASSLWRLGGYNEQFF. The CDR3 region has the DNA TGCGCCAGCAGCTTGTGGCGGCTCGGGGGTTACAATGAGCAGTTCTTC.

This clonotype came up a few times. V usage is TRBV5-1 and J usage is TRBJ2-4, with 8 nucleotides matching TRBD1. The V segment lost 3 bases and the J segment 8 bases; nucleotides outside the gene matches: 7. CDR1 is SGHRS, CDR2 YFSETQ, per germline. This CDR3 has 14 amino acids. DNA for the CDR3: TGCGCCAGCAGCTCGACAGGGGCTGGGGACATTCAGTACTTC. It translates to CASSSTGAGDIQYF.

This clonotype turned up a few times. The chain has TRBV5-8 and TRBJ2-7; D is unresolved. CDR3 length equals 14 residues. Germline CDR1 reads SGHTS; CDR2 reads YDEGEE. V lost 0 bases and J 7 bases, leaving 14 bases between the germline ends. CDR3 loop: CASSLGDTVLEQYV. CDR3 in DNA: TGTGCCAGCAGCTTGGGCGACACCGTATTAGAGCAGTACGTC.

CDR3 protein: CASKGRGGTDTQYF. The DNA for the CDR3 is TGTGCCAGCAAAGGGCGGGGGGGCACAGATACGCAGTATTTT. V gene TRBV12-3 or TRBV12-4 combines with J gene TRBJ2-3, with 8 positions matching TRBD2. V lost 7 bases, J lost 1 base, and 4 bases stayed unmatched. CDR3 length: 14 residues.

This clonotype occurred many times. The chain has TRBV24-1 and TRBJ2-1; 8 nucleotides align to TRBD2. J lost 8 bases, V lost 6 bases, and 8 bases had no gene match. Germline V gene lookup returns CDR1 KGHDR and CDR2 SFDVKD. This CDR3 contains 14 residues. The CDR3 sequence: CATSLSGTSDEQFF. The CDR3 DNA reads TGTGCCACCAGTCTTAGCGGGACAAGCGATGAGCAGTTCTTC.

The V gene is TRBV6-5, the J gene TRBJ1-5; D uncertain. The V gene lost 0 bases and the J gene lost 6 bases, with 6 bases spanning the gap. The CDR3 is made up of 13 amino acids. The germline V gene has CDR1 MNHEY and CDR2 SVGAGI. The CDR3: CASSYSDGQPQHF. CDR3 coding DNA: TGTGCCAGCAGTTACTCTGACGGTCAGCCCCAGCATTTT.

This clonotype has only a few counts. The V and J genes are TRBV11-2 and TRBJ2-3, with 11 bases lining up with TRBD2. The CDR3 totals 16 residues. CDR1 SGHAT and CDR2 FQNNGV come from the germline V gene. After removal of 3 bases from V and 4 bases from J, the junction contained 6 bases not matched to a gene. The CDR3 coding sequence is TGTGCCAGCAGCTTTCATAGCGGGAGGGCCGCAGATACGCAGTATTTT. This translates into CASSFHSGRAADTQYF. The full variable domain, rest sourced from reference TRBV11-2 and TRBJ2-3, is EAGVAQSPRYKIIEKRQSVAFWCNPISGHATLYWYQQILGQGPKLLIQFQNNGVVDDSQLPKDRFSAERLKGVDSTLKIQPAKLEDSAVYLCASSFHSGRAADTQYFGPGTRLTVL.

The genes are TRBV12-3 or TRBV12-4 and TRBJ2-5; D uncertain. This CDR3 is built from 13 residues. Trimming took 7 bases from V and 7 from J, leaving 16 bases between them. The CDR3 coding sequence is TGTGCCAGCACGGCGACAAGCACCGGGACCCAGTACTTC. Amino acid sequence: CASTATSTGTQYF.

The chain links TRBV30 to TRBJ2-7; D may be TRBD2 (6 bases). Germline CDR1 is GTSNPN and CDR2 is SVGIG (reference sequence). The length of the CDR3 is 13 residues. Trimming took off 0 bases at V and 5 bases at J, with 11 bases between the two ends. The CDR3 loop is CAWSVGSGDEQYV. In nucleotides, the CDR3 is TGTGCCTGGAGTGTCGGGAGCGGAGACGAGCAGTACGTC.

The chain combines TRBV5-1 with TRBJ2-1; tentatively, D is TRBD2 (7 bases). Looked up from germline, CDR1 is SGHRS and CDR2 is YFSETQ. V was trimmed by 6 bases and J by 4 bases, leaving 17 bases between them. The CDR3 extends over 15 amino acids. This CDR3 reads CASNKVGGAYNEQFF. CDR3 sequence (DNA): TGCGCCAGCAACAAGGTGGGGGGGGCTTACAATGAGCAGTTCTTC.

CDR3 nucleotides: TGCGCCAGCAGCTTGGTGGCGGACACAGGTTGGACCAAAGTTGAGGAAGCTTTCTTT. This codes for CASSLVADTGWTKVEEAFF. The chain couples TRBV5-1 to TRBJ1-1, with D possibly TRBD1 on 5 matching bases. The CDR3 runs to 19 residues. V dropped 0 bases and J dropped 8 bases, with 29 bases sitting between them. Germline V CDR1 and CDR2: SGHRS, YFSETQ.

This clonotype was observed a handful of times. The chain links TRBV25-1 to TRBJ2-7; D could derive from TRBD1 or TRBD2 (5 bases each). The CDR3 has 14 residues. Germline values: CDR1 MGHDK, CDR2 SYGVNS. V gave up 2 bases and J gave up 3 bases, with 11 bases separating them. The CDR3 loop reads CASSERDPRYEQYV. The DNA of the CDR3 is TGTGCCAGCAGTGAAAGGGACCCACGCTACGAGCAGTACGTC.

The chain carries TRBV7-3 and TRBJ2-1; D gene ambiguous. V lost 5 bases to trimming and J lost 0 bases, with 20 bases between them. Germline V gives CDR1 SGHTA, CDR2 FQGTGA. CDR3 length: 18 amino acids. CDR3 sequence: CASSPLASSEPSYNEQFF. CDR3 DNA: TGTGCCAGCAGCCCCTTGGCCTCCTCGGAGCCCTCCTACAATGAGCAGTTCTTC.

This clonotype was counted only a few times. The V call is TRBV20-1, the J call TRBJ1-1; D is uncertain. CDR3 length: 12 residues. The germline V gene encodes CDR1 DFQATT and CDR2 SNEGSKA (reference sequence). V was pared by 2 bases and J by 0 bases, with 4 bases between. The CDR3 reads CSARPVNTEAFF. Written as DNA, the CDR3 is TGCAGTGCTAGACCTGTGAACACTGAAGCTTTCTTT.